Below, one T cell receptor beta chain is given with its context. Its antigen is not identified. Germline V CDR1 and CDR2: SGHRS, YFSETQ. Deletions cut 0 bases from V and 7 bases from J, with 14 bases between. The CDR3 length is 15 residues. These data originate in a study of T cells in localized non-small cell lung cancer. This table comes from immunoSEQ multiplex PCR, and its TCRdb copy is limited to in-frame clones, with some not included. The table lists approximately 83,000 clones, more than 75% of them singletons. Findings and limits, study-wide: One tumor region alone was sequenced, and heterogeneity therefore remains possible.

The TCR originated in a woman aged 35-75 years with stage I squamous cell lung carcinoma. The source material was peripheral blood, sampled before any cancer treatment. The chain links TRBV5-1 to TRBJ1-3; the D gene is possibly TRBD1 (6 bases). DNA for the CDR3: TGCGCCAGCAGCTTGGTACAGGGTTCGTCGAACACCATATATTTT. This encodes CASSLVQGSSNTIYF.